This TCR beta chain was retrieved from a study of control samples from healthy donors and cancer patients. This CDR3 contains 15 residues. The germline CDR1 and CDR2 sequences are KGHSH and LQKENI. The ends were cut back, 1 base at V and 0 bases at J, with 7 bases in the middle. Clones were sequenced by immunoSEQ multiplex PCR, and TCRdb holds only the in-frame ones, with some missing. The sample has about 140,000 clones, about 90% seen once. Specimen: blood. The TCR sequence derives from a man aged 18 to 30 in good health. V gene TRBV18 combines with J gene TRBJ1-3; maybe TRBD1 (5 bases). DNA for the CDR3: TGTGCCAGCTCACCACAGGGGTACTCTGGAAACACCATATATTTT. Translation: CASSPQGYSGNTIYF.